One and the same sample provided the 31 T cell receptor beta chains below, sequenced in a study of shared clonotypes between healthy human individuals. Method: immunoSEQ multiplex PCR; TCRdb's copy keeps in-frame clones and lacks some. This table has approximately 740,000 clones, 74% appearing once. Sequencing used memory CD4+ T cells sorted from blood. Described subset: CD45RA-negative fraction. The receptors were sampled from a woman in her twenties or thirties in good health.

This chain joins TRBV5-1 and TRBJ2-6, with no clear D. The CDR3 spans 14 residues. Germline CDR1 reads SGHRS; CDR2 reads YFSETQ. V dropped 10 bases and J dropped 0 bases, with 11 bases sitting between them. CDR3 in DNA: TGCGCCGCCGGGCCCGGCTCTGGGGCCAACGTCCTGACTTTC. Translation: CAAGPGSGANVLTF.

This clone was seen once. One base away lies a much larger clone, so this may be a sequencing read error. This rearrangement joins TRBV5-4 to TRBJ2-5; D gene unclear. Per the germline V gene, CDR1 is SGHNT and CDR2 is YYREEE (reference sequence). The V end lost 2 bases, the J end lost 2 bases, and 1 base lay between the germline ends. CDR3 size: 11 residues. The CDR3 is CASSFQETQYF. As DNA, the CDR3 is TGTGCCAGCAGCTTTCAAGAGACCCAGTACTTC.

This clone appeared many times. CDR3 nucleotides: TGCGCCAGCAGCCCCCAGGGGGGGGCAGGGGTAATGATCTACGAGCAGTACTTC. It is translated as CASSPQGGAGVMIYEQYF. J is TRBJ2-7 and V is TRBV4-1; either TRBD1 or TRBD2 may fit D (7 bases each). With 4 bases removed from V and 3 bases from J, the gap between germline ends came to 25 bases. There are 18 residues in the CDR3. Germline V CDR1 and CDR2: MGHRA, YSYEKL.

For this clone: Additional DNA sequences in this sample encode the identical CDR3. The chain has TRBV5-4 and TRBJ1-1; 8 bases are a match to TRBD1. Germline values: CDR1 SGHNT, CDR2 YYREEE (reference sequence). CDR3 length equals 13 residues. V shed 5 bases, J shed 4 bases, and the junction held 4 bases outside the gene matches. The CDR3 region is CASRSDRVTEAFF. CDR3 DNA: TGTGCCAGCAGATCGGACAGGGTCACTGAAGCTTTCTTT.

The V and J genes are TRBV29-1 and TRBJ1-6; weak D call: TRBD1 (6 bases). Trimming stripped 6 bases from V and 0 bases from J, with 12 bases between. CDR1 and CDR2 from the germline V gene are SQVTM and ANQGSEA. This CDR3 spans 15 amino acids. Written as DNA, the CDR3 is TGCAGCGTCCGGGAGGACAGCTCCTATAATTCACCCCTCCACTTT. It translates to CSVREDSSYNSPLHF.

This chain connects TRBV19 to TRBJ1-2; TRBD1 matches at 7 bases. Losses at the gene ends were 3 bases for V and 2 bases for J; bases not matched to a gene: 6. Per the germline V gene, CDR1 is LNHDA and CDR2 is SQIVND (reference sequence). The CDR3 extends over 15 amino acids. CDR3 in DNA: TGTGCCAGTAGTATGGGGACAGTTGGGAACTATGGCTACACCTTC. It encodes CASSMGTVGNYGYTF.

The chain combines TRBV4-1 with TRBJ2-5, with D unresolved. Per the germline V gene, CDR1 is MGHRA and CDR2 is YSYEKL. The CDR3 length is 15 residues. V shed 1 base and J shed 3 bases, with 12 bases lying between them. The CDR3 sequence: CASSQVGTIEETQYF. CDR3 nucleotides: TGCGCCAGCAGCCAAGTAGGCACCATAGAAGAGACCCAGTACTTC.

V gene TRBV28 combines with J gene TRBJ1-1, with a tentative D call TRBD1 (6 bases). CDR3 length equals 15 residues. The germline gives CDR1 MDHEN, CDR2 SYDVKM. V lost 2 bases and J lost 4, with 14 bases in between. CDR3 loop: CASSLMRGGATEAFF. The CDR3, as DNA: TGTGCCAGCAGTTTAATGCGCGGGGGGGCCACTGAAGCTTTCTTT.

This clone was found a few times. This sequence joins TRBV19 and TRBJ2-2; 9 bases are shared with TRBD1. This CDR3 is built from 17 residues. J gave up 3 bases and V 9 bases, and 14 bases lay outside the gene matches. From germline, CDR1 is LNHDA and CDR2 SQIVND (reference sequence). CDR3 DNA: TGTGCCAGCAAAAGCGGGGACAGGGCCGCCTACACCGGGGAGCTGTTTTTT. Amino acids: CASKSGDRAAYTGELFF.

A few counts support this clone. The chain recombines TRBV19 with TRBJ1-1; 9 positions match TRBD1. Germline CDR1 and CDR2: LNHDA and SQIVND (reference sequence). The junction had 16 bases not matched to a gene; V was cut back by 9 bases and J by 11 bases. This CDR3 has 14 amino acids. CDR3 sequence: CASLSVGQGRIAFF. Written as DNA, the CDR3 is TGTGCCAGCTTAAGCGTCGGACAGGGGAGAATTGCTTTCTTT.

This clone showed up many times. The rearrangement links TRBV2 to TRBJ2-6, with D hard to call. V was cut by 2 bases and J by 2 bases, with 4 bases left in between. There are 14 residues in the CDR3. CDR1 is SNHLY, CDR2 FYNNEI, per germline. The CDR3 protein is CASSERTGANVLTF. CDR3 sequence (DNA): TGTGCCAGCAGTGAACGTACTGGGGCCAACGTCCTGACTTTC.

V and J are TRBV15 and TRBJ1-5; the D is unclear. CDR3 length: 18 amino acids. The V gene's germline CDR1 is LNHNV and CDR2 YYDKDF (reference sequence). Deletions cut 1 base from V and 2 bases from J, with 18 bases between. CDR3 region: CATSRAPGGSRGNQPQHF. The CDR3 region has the DNA TGTGCCACCAGCAGAGCGCCGGGAGGTAGCCGAGGCAATCAGCCCCAGCATTTT. Full variable domain (rest looked up from reference TRBV15 and TRBJ1-5): DAMVIQNPRYQVTQFGKPVTLSCSQTLNHNVMYWYQQKSSQAPKLLFHYYDKDFNNEADTPDNFQSRRPNTSFCFLDIRSPGLGDTAMYLCATSRAPGGSRGNQPQHFGDGTRLSIL.

The chain recombines TRBV18 with TRBJ2-6; weak D call: TRBD1 (6 bases). CDR3 length equals 15 residues. Germline values: CDR1 KGHSH, CDR2 LQKENI. V was shortened by 1 base and J by 2 bases, with 6 bases between the two germline ends. The CDR3 DNA sequence: TGTGCCAGCTCACCACAGGGGGCTGGGGCCAACGTCCTGACTTTC. Its translation: CASSPQGAGANVLTF.

CDR3 bases: TGTGCCAGCAGATATCGACAGGGTGGAGCTTTCTTT. Translation gives CASRYRQGGAFF. The gene calls are TRBV5-6 and TRBJ1-1; 7 bases are a match to TRBD1. Per germline, CDR1 SGHDT and CDR2 YYEEEE. V shed 5 bases, J shed 10 bases, and the junction held 8 bases outside the gene matches. This CDR3 is 12 amino acids long.

This rearrangement joins TRBV28 to TRBJ1-5; perhaps TRBD1 as D (5 bases). This CDR3 has 12 amino acids. V was clipped by 4 bases and J by 9 bases, with 10 bases between them. Germline-derived CDR1 and CDR2 are MDHEN and SYDVKM. CDR3 protein: CASSSAGGPQHF. CDR3 nucleotide sequence: TGTGCCAGCAGTTCCGCCGGGGGGCCCCAGCATTTT.

This CDR3 is CASSHENRGYEQYF. Written as DNA, the CDR3 is TGCGCCAGCAGCCACGAAAATCGAGGCTACGAGCAGTACTTC. The V call is TRBV4-1, the J call TRBJ2-7, with no clear D. V lost 3 bases and J lost 3, with 12 bases in between. In germline, CDR1 is MGHRA, CDR2 YSYEKL. The CDR3 has 14 amino acids.

J is TRBJ1-4 and V is TRBV19; D is possibly TRBD1 (5 bases). V lost 6 bases and J lost 4, with 9 bases in between. From germline, CDR1 is LNHDA and CDR2 SQIVND (reference sequence). The CDR3 is 13 amino acids. The CDR3 DNA reads TGTGCCAGTAGCGAGACAGTTAATGAAAAACTGTTTTTT. It codes for CASSETVNEKLFF.

This clone has just a few counts. The CDR3 region has the DNA TGTGCCAGCTCACCCACAGGGGGAGCGAACGAGCAGTACTTC. Its translation: CASSPTGGANEQYF. This rearrangement joins TRBV18 to TRBJ2-7; 8 nucleotides align to TRBD1. The CDR3 sequence is 14 residues long. V gave up 3 bases and J gave up 5 bases; unmatched junction bases: 6. The V gene's germline CDR1 is KGHSH and CDR2 LQKENI. The whole variable domain, filled in from reference TRBV18 and TRBJ2-7, reads NAGVMQNPRHLVRRRGQEARLRCSPMKGHSHVYWYRQLPEEGLKFMVYLQKENIIDESGMPKERFSAEFPKEGPSILRIQQVVRGDSAAYFCASSPTGGANEQYFGPGTRLTVT.

The J gene is TRBJ2-2, the V gene TRBV5-1; D may correspond to TRBD1 or TRBD2 (5 bases each). Trimming stripped 0 bases from V and 4 bases from J, with 13 bases between. Germline V gene data show CDR1 as SGHRS and CDR2 as YFSETQ. The CDR3 loop spans 16 amino acids. In nucleotides, the CDR3 is TGCGCCAGCAGCTTGGTATCCGGGGACCTCACCGGGGAGCTGTTTTTT. Amino acids: CASSLVSGDLTGELFF.

This chain joins TRBV6-1 and TRBJ2-7; TRBD1 matches at 7 bases. CDR3 length equals 13 residues. Germline CDR1 and CDR2: MNHNS and SASEGT. The V and J ends lost 3 bases and 4 bases, in that order; junction bases with no gene match: 3. CDR3 coding DNA: TGTGCCAGCAGTGAGGACAGGCTGTACGAGCAGTACTTC. Translation gives CASSEDRLYEQYF.

The genes are TRBV19 and TRBJ2-7; perhaps TRBD1 as D (6 bases). Looked up from germline, CDR1 is LNHDA and CDR2 is SQIVND (reference sequence). The CDR3 extends over 14 amino acids. V lost 8 bases and J 7 bases, leaving 21 bases between the germline ends. The CDR3 DNA reads TGTGCCAGTGGGACACTACAGGGACCTGGGGAGCAGTACTTC. It is translated as CASGTLQGPGEQYF.

The rearrangement uses TRBV13 and TRBJ2-2; D perhaps matches TRBD1 (6 bases). Per germline, CDR1 PRHDT and CDR2 FYEKMQ (reference sequence). The CDR3 loop spans 14 amino acids. V was cut by 5 bases and J by 4 bases, with 11 bases left in between. In DNA form, the CDR3 reads TGTGCCAGCAGCCCGGGACACATCACCGGGGAGCTGTTTTTT. Translating gives CASSPGHITGELFF.

This sequence joins TRBV7-2 and TRBJ2-5, with 11 bases fitting TRBD1. The CDR3 contains 15 residues. Trimming took 3 bases from V and 6 from J; bases not matched to a gene: 6. Germline V gene sequence: CDR1 SGHTA, CDR2 FQGNSA. The CDR3 nucleotides are TGTGCCAGCAGCTTTAAGGGACAGGGGGTTCAGACCCAGTACTTC. This codes for CASSFKGQGVQTQYF.

The J gene is TRBJ1-2, the V gene TRBV28, with D unclear. The CDR3 is 14 residues long. V dropped 6 bases and J dropped 3 bases, with 14 bases sitting between them. Germline-derived CDR1 and CDR2 are MDHEN and SYDVKM. The CDR3 loop reads CASSPPHSDYGYTF. As DNA, the CDR3 is TGTGCCAGCAGCCCCCCCCACAGTGACTATGGCTACACCTTC.

The rearrangement joins TRBV6-1 to TRBJ2-3; D assignment may be TRBD1 or TRBD2 (6 bases each). Trimming removed 7 bases at V and 2 bases at J, with 13 bases between. From germline, CDR1 is MNHNS and CDR2 SASEGT. This CDR3 has 14 residues. CDR3 nucleotides: TGTGCCAGCAAGGGGGGAGGACCCACAGATACGCAGTATTTT. The encoded protein is CASKGGGPTDTQYF.

This clone was observed a handful of times. Other nucleotide sequences from this sample produce the same CDR3. The chain is built from TRBV7-9 and TRBJ1-1; D not certain. V was trimmed by 11 bases and J by 3 bases, leaving 10 bases between them. Germline CDR1 and CDR2: SEHNR and FQNEAQ (reference sequence). This CDR3 spans 11 amino acids. The CDR3 DNA reads TGTGCCGGAGGGAGGGACACTGAAGCTTTCTTT. Residues: CAGGRDTEAFF. The complete variable domain, with remaining parts taken from reference TRBV7-9 and TRBJ1-1, reads DTGVSQNPRHKITKRGQNVTFRCDPISEHNRLYWYRQTLGQGPEFLTYFQNEAQLEKSRLLSDRFSAERPKGSFSTLEIQRTEQGDSAMYLCAGGRDTEAFFGQGTRLTVV.

This sequence joins TRBV5-5 and TRBJ1-1; D call uncertain. The CDR3 spans 13 residues. Per the germline V gene, CDR1 is SGHKS and CDR2 is YYEKEE (reference sequence). The V end was cut by 2 bases, the J end by 7 bases, with 12 bases between. The CDR3 nucleotides read TGTGCCAGCAGCTTAAACTGGGCGGATGAAGCTTTCTTT. Its protein product is CASSLNWADEAFF.

This clone was seen many times. This chain joins TRBV19 and TRBJ1-5; the match to TRBD1 covers 7 bases. This CDR3 comprises 14 residues. V lost 4 bases to trimming and J lost 6 bases; unmatched junction nucleotides: 6. Germline V gene data show CDR1 as LNHDA and CDR2 as SQIVND (reference sequence). The CDR3 nucleotides read TGTGCCAGTAGTAATCAGGGGGAATTTCAGCCCCAGCATTTT. Residues: CASSNQGEFQPQHF.

The chain links TRBV10-3 to TRBJ2-1, with 7 nucleotides matching TRBD2. Germline loops: CDR1 ENHRY, CDR2 SYGVKD. This CDR3 is built from 14 residues. V dropped 6 bases and J dropped 2; count of bases not matched to a gene: 4. The CDR3 DNA is TGTGCCATCAGCACAGCGGGAACCTACAATGAGCAGTTCTTC. Translating it yields CAISTAGTYNEQFF.

CDR3 sequence: CASSLSGSLYEQYF. The CDR3 nucleotides read TGTGCCAGCAGCTTAAGCGGGAGCCTATACGAGCAGTACTTC. The chain recombines TRBV11-2 with TRBJ2-7; 8 bases fit TRBD2. This CDR3 comprises 14 residues. In germline, CDR1 is SGHAT, CDR2 FQNNGV. V was pared by 2 bases and J by 4 bases, with 4 bases of the junction left unmatched.

The chain is built from TRBV9 and TRBJ2-2; 11 bases fit TRBD2. Per the germline V gene, CDR1 is SGDLS and CDR2 is YYNGEE. The CDR3 sequence is 17 residues long. Trimming removed 1 base from V and 7 bases from J; junction bases left unmatched: 9. The CDR3 DNA follows: TGTGCCAGCAGCGTAACAACTAGCGGGAGTGGGGTCGGGGAGCTGTTTTTT. The encoded protein is CASSVTTSGSGVGELFF.